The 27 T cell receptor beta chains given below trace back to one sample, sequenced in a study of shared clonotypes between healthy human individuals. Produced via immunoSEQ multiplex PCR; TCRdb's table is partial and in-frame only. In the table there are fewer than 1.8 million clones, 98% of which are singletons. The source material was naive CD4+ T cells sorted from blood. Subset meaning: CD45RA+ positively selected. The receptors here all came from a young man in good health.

The CDR3: CASSLNPTGDYGYTF. CDR3 sequence (DNA): TGCGCCAGCAGCTTGAACCCCACAGGAGACTATGGCTACACCTTC. This chain joins TRBV5-1 and TRBJ1-2; maybe TRBD1 (5 bases). The CDR3 contains 15 residues. V lost 1 base to trimming and J lost 3 bases, with 13 bases between them. Germline CDR1 reads SGHRS; CDR2 reads YFSETQ. The full variable domain, with the rest looked up from reference TRBV5-1 and TRBJ1-2, is KAGVTQTPRYLIKTRGQQVTLSCSPISGHRSVSWYQQTPGQGLQFLFEYFSETQRNKGNFPGRFSGRQFSNSRSEMNVSTLELGDSALYLCASSLNPTGDYGYTFGSGTRLTVV.

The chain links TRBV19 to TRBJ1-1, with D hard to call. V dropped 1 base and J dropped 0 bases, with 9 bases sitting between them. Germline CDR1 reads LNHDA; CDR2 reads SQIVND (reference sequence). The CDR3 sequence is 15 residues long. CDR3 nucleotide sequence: TGTGCCAGTAGTATAGGGCGTCTCATGAACACTGAAGCTTTCTTT. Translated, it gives CASSIGRLMNTEAFF.

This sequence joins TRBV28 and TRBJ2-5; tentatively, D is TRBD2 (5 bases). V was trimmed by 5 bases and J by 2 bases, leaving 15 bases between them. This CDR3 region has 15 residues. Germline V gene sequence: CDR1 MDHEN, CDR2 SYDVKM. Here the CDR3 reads CASSTRAWAQETQYF. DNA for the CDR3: TGTGCCAGCAGTACGCGGGCTTGGGCACAAGAGACCCAGTACTTC. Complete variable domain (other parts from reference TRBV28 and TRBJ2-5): DVKVTQSSRYLVKRTGEKVFLECVQDMDHENMFWYRQDPGLGLRLIYFSYDVKMKEKGDIPEGYSVSREKKERFSLILESASTNQTSMYLCASSTRAWAQETQYFGPGTRLLVL.

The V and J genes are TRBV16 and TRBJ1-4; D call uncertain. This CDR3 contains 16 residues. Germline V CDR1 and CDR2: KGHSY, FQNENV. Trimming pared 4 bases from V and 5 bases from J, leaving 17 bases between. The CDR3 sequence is CASSPDQVRGNEKLFF. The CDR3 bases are TGTGCCAGCAGCCCAGATCAAGTGAGAGGCAATGAAAAACTGTTTTTT.

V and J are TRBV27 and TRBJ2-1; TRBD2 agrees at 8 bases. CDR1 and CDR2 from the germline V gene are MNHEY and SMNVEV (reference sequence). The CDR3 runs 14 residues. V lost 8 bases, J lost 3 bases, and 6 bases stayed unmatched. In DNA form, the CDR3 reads TGTGCCAGCGGTAGCGGGATTAACTACAATGAGCAGTTCTTC. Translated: CASGSGINYNEQFF.

The CDR3 DNA sequence: TGCGCCAGCAGCCAAGAGGGGCAGTACTACGAGCAGTACTTC. It specifies CASSQEGQYYEQYF. The chain recombines TRBV4-1 with TRBJ2-7, with a possible D match to TRBD1 (5 bases). The CDR3 sequence is 14 residues long. The germline V gene has CDR1 MGHRA and CDR2 YSYEKL. V dropped 0 bases and J dropped 3 bases, with 9 bases sitting between them.

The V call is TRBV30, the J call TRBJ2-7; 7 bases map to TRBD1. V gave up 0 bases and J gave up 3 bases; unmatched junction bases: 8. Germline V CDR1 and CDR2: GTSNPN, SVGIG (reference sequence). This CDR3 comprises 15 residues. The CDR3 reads CAWSVPGTDGYEQYF. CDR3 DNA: TGTGCCTGGAGTGTACCCGGGACAGACGGCTACGAGCAGTACTTC. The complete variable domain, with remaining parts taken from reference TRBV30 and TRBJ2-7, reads SQTIHQWPATLVQPVGSPLSLECTVEGTSNPNLYWYRQAAGRGLQLLFYSVGIGQISSEVPQNLSASRPQDRQFILSSKKLLLSDSGFYLCAWSVPGTDGYEQYFGPGTRLTVT.

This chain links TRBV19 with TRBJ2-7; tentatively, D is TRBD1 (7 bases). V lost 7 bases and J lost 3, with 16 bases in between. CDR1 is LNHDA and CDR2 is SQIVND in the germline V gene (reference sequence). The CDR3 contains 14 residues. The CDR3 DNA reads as TGTGCCAGTAAGGTCCAGGGGGGACACTACGAGCAGTACTTC. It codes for CASKVQGGHYEQYF.

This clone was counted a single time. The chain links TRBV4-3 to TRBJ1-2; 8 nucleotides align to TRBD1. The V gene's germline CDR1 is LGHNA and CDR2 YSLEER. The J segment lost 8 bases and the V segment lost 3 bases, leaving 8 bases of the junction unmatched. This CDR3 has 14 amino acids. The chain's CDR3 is CASSHIGQGEGYTF. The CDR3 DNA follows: TGCGCCAGCAGCCACATCGGACAGGGAGAGGGCTACACCTTC.

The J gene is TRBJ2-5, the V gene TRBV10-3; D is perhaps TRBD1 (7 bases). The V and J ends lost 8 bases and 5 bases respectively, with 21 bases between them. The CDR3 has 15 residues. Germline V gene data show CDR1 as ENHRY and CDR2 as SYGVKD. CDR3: CAILRSQGEEETQYF. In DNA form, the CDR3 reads TGTGCCATCCTCCGATCGCAGGGGGAGGAGGAGACCCAGTACTTC.

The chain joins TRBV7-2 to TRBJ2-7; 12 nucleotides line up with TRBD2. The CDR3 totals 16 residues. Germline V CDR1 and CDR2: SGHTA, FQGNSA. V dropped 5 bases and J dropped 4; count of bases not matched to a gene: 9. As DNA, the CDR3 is TGTGCCAGCAGCCAGAGGGCTAGCGGGAGGGCTTACGAGCAGTACTTC. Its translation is CASSQRASGRAYEQYF.

The CDR3 region is CASSLAGGQAYEQYF. The CDR3 nucleotides read TGCGCCAGCAGCTTGGCGGGGGGGCAGGCCTACGAGCAGTACTTC. V and J are TRBV5-1 and TRBJ2-7; TRBD2 agrees at 8 bases. This CDR3 comprises 15 residues. Losses at the gene ends were 0 bases for V and 2 bases for J; bases not matched to a gene: 4. CDR1 and CDR2 from the germline V gene are SGHRS and YFSETQ. Drawing the rest from reference TRBV5-1 and TRBJ2-7, the complete variable domain is KAGVTQTPRYLIKTRGQQVTLSCSPISGHRSVSWYQQTPGQGLQFLFEYFSETQRNKGNFPGRFSGRQFSNSRSEMNVSTLELGDSALYLCASSLAGGQAYEQYFGPGTRLTVT.

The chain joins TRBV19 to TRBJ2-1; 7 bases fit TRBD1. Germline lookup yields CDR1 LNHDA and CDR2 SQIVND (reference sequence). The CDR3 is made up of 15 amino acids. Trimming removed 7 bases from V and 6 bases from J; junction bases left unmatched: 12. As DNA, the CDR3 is TGTGCCAGTACCAGACAGGGTACGGCCGGCAATGAGCAGTTCTTC. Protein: CASTRQGTAGNEQFF.

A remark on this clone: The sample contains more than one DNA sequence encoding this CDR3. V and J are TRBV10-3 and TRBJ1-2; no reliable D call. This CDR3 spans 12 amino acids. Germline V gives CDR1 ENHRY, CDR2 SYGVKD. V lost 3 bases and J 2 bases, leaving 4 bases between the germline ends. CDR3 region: CAISEGNYGYTF. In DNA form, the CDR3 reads TGTGCCATCAGTGAAGGCAACTATGGCTACACCTTC.

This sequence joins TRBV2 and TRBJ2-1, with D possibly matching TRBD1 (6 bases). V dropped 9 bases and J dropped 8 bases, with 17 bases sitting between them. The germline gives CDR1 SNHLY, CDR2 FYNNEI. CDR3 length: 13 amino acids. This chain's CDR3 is CARGAEASHEQFF. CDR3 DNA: TGTGCCAGGGGGGCGGAGGCGAGTCATGAGCAGTTCTTC.

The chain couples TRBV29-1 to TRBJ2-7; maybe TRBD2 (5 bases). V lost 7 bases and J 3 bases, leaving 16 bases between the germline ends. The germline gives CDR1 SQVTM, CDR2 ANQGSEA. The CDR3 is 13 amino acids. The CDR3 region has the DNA TGCAGCGCCCGGGATTTGTGGGACTACGAGCAGTACTTC. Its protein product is CSARDLWDYEQYF.

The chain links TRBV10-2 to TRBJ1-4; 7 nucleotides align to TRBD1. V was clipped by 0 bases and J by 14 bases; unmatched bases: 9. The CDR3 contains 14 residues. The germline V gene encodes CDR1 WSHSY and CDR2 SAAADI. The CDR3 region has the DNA TGCGCCAGCAGTGAGTCTAAGAAGGACAGGTATCTGTTTTTT. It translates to CASSESKKDRYLFF.

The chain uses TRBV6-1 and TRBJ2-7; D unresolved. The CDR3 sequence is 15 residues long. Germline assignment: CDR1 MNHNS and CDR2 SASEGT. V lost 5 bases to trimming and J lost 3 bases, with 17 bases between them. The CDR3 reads CASSHQVVLGYEQYF. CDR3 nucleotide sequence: TGTGCCAGCAGTCATCAGGTAGTTCTGGGCTACGAGCAGTACTTC.

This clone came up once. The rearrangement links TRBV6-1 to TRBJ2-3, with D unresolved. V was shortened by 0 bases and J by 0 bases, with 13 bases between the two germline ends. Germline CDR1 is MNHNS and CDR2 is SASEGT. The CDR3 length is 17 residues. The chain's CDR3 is CASSEAPQAPSTDTQYF. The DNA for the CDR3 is TGTGCCAGCAGTGAAGCGCCGCAGGCTCCTAGCACAGATACGCAGTATTTT.

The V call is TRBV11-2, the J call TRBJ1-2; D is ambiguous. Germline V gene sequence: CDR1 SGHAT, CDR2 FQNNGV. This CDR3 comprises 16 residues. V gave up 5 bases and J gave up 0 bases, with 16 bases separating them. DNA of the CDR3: TGTGCCAGCAGCCCCCTATCAGGTGCCACTAACTATGGCTACACCTTC. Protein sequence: CASSPLSGATNYGYTF.

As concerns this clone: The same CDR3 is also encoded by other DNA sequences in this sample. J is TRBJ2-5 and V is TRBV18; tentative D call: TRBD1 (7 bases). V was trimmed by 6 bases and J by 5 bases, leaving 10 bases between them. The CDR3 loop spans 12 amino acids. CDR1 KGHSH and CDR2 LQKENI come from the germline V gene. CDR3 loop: CASSPGGETQYF. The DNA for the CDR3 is TGTGCCAGCTCCCCAGGGGGGGAGACCCAGTACTTC.

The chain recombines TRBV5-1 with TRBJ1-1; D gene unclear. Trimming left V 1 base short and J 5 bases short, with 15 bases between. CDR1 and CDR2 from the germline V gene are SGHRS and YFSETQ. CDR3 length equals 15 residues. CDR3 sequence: CASSLTESFRTEAFF. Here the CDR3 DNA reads TGCGCCAGCAGCTTGACTGAAAGTTTTCGAACTGAAGCTTTCTTT.

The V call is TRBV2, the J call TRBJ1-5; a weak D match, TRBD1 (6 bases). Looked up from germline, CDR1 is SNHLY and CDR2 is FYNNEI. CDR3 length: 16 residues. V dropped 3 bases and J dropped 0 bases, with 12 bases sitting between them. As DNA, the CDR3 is TGTGCCAGCAGTGAGGGACAATCCTATAGCAATCAGCCCCAGCATTTT. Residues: CASSEGQSYSNQPQHF.

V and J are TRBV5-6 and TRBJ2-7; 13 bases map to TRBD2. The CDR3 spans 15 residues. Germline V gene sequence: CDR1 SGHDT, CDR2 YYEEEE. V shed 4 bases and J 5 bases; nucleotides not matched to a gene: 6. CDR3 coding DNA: TGTGCCAGCAGCCCACTAGCGGGAGGGCCTCACGAGCAGTACTTC. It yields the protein CASSPLAGGPHEQYF.

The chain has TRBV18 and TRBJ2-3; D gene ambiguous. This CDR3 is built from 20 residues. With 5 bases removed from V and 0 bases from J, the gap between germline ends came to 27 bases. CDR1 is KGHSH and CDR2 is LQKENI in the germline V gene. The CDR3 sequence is CASSATGYKRSPASTDTQYF. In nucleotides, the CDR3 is TGTGCCAGCTCAGCGACCGGGTACAAAAGGAGTCCCGCGAGCACAGATACGCAGTATTTT. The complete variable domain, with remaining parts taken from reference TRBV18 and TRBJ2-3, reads NAGVMQNPRHLVRRRGQEARLRCSPMKGHSHVYWYRQLPEEGLKFMVYLQKENIIDESGMPKERFSAEFPKEGPSILRIQQVVRGDSAAYFCASSATGYKRSPASTDTQYFGPGTRLTVL.

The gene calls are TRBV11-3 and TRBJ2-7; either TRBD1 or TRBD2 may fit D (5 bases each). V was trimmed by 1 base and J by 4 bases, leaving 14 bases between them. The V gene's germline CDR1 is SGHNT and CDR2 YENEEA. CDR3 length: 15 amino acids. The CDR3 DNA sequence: TGTGCCAGCAGCTTAGGGGACCTCCCCGTATACGAGCAGTACTTC. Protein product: CASSLGDLPVYEQYF.

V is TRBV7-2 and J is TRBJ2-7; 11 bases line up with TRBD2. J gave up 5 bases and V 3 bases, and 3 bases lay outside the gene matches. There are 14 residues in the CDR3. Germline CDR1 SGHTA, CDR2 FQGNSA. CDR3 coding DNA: TGTGCCAGCAGCTTTAAACTAGCGGGAGACGAGCAGTACTTC. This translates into CASSFKLAGDEQYF.